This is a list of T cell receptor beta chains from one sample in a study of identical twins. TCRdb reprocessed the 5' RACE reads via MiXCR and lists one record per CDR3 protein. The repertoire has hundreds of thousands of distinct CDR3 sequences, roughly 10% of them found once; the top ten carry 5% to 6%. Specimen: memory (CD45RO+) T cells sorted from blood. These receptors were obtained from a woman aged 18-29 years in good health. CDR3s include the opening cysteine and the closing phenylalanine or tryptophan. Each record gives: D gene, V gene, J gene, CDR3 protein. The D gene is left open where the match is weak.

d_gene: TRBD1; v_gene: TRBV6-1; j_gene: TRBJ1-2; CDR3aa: CASSAQGGVGYTF
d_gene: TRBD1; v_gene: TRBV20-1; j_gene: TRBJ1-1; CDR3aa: CSAFSGGNTEAFF
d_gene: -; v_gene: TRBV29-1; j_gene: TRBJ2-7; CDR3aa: CSASDRYEQYF
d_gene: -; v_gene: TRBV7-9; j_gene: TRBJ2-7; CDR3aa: CARSPITGNEQYF
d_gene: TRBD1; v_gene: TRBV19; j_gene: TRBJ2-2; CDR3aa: CASSMVRGPAGELFF
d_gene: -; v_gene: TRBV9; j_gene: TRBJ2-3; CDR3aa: CASSVLSGELTDTQYF
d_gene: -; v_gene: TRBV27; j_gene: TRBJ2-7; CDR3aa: CASSLSGTASYEQYF
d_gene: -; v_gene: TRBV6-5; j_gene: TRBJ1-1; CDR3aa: CASSYGFSTEAFF
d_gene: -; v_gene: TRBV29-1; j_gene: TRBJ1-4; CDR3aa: CSVGLVGTPGEKLFF
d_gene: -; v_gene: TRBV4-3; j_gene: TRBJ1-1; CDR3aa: CASSQDPSDTEAFF
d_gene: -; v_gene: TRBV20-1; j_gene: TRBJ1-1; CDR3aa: CSARILGSGEAFF
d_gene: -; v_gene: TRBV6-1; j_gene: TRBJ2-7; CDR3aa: CASNQGFSYEQYF
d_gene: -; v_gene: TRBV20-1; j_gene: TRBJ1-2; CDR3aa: CSASRTEYYGYTF
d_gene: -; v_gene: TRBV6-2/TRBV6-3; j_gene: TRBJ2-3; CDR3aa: CASSPGTASTDTQYF
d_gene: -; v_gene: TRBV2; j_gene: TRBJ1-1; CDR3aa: CASSVRTVNTEAFF
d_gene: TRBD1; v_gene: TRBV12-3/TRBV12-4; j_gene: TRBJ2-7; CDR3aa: CASTRTGASYEQYF
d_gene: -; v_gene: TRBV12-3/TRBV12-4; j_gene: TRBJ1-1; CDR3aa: CASSQGLGAEAFF
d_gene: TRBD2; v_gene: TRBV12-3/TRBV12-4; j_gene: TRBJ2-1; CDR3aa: CAIRAQLAGHPTEQFF
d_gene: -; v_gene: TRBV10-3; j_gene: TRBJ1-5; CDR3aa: CAIRGGENQPQHF
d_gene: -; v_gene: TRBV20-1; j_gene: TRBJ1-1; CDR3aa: CSAPSENGDTEAFF
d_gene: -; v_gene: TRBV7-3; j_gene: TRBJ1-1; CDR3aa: CASSLMQGGGTEAFF
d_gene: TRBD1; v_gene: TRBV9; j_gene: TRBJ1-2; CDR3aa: CASSPQAQGADGYTF
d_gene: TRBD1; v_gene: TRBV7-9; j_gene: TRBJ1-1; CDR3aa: CASSFRGRVNTEAFF
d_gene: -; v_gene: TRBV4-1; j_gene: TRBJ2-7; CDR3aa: CASSQETNRVYEQYF
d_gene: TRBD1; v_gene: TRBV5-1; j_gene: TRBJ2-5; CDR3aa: CASSPGTGIETQYF
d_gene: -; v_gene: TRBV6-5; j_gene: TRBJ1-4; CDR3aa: CASSYSATNEKLFF
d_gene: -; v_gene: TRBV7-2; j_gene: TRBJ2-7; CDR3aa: CASSESGTRSYEQYF
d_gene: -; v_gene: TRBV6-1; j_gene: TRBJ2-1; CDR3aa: CASSRDPLGAREQFF
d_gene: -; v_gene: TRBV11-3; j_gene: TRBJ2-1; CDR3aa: CASSTLWGAGAANEQFF
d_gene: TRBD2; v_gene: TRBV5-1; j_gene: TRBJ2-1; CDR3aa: CASSSTSGRVFQQFF
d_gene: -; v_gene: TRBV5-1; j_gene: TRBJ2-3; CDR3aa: CASSQGFRTTSNTDTQYF
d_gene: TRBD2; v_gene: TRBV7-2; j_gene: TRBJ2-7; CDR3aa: CASMMDSSGSAPYEQYF
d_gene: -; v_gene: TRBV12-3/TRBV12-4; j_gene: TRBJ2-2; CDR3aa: CASSLDTHTGELFF
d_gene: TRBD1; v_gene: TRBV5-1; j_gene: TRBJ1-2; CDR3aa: CASSLRGTVYGYTF
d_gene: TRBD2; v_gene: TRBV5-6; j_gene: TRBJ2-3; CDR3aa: CASSQGLAGYDPDTQYF
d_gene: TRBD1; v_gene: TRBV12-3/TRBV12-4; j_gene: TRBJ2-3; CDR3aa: CASSWTGGRSTDTQYF
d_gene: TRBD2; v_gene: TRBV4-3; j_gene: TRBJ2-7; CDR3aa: CASSQVLAEAYEQYF
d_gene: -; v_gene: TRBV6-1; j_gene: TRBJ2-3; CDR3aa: CASWAGGGDTQYF
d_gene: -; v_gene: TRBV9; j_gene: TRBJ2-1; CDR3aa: CASSVVAKSEQFF
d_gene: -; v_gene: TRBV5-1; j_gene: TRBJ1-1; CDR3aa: CASSFDQGWGTEAFF